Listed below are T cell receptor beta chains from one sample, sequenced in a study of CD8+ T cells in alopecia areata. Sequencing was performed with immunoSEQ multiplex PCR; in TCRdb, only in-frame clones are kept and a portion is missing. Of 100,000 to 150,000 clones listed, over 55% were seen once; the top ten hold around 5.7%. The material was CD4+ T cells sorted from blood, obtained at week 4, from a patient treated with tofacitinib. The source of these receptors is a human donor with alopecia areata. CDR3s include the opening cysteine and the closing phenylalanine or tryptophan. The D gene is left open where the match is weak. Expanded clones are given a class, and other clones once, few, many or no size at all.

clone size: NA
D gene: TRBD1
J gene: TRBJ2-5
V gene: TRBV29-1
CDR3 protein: CSVADLTGSPQETQYF
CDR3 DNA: TGCAGCGTTGCGGACTTGACAGGGTCCCCCCAAGAGACCCAGTACTTC

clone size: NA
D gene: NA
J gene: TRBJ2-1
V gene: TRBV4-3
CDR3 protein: CASSQSVPPSSYNEQFF
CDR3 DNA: TGCGCCAGCAGCCAAAGTGTCCCCCCGAGCTCCTACAATGAGCAGTTCTTC

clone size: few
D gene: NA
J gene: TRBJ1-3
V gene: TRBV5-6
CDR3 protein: CASSLRQTIGNTIYF
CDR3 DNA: TGTGCCAGCAGCTTGAGACAGACTATTGGAAACACCATATATTTT

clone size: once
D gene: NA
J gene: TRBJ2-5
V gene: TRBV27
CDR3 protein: CASREQETQYF
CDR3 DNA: TGTGCCAGCCGAGAACAAGAGACCCAGTACTTC

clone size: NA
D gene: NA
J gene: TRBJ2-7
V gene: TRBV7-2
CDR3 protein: CASSRSYGSFYYEQYF
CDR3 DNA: TGTGCCAGCAGTAGATCATACGGGTCCTTCTACTACGAGCAGTACTTC

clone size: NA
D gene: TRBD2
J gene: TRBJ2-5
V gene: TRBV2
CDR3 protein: CASRLRAGGRETQYF
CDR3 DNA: TGTGCCAGCAGACTCCGAGCGGGGGGGCGGGAGACCCAGTACTTC

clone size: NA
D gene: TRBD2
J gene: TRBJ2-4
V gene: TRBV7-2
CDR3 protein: CASSRDWAGENIQYF
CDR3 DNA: TGTGCCAGCAGCCGGGATTGGGCGGGGGAAAACATTCAGTACTTC

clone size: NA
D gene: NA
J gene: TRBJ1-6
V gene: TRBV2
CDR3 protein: CASSEDRATNSPLHF
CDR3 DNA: TGTGCCAGCAGTGAAGACAGGGCAACTAACTCACCCCTCCACTTT

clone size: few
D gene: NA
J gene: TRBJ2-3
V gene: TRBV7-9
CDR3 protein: CASSLAGGDTQYF
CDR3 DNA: TGTGCCAGCAGCTTAGCGGGGGGAGATACGCAGTATTTT

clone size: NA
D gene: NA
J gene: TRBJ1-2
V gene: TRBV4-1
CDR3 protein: CASSQTIRGDGYTF
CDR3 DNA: TGCGCCAGCAGCCAAACTATCAGGGGTGATGGCTACACCTTC

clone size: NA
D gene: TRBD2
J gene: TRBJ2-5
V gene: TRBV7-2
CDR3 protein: CASSLDPAGGGKTQYF
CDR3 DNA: TGTGCCAGCAGCTTAGATCCAGCGGGAGGGGGAAAGACCCAGTACTTC

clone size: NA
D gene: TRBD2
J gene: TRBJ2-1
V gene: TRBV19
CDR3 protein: CASKISGGYNEQFF
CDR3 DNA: TGTGCCAGTAAAATTAGCGGGGGGTACAATGAGCAGTTCTTC

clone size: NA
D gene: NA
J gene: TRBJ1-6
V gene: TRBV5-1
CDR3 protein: CASSLGSGRGENSPLHF
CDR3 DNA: TGCGCCAGCAGCTTGGGGTCCGGTAGGGGTGAGAATTCACCCCTCCACTTT

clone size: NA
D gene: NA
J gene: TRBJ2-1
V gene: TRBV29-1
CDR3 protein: CSVEDVQGGTGEQFF
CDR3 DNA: TGCAGCGTTGAGGACGTCCAGGGGGGAACTGGTGAGCAGTTCTTC

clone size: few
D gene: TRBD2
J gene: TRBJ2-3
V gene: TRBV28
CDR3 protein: CASSRASGRGPDTQYF
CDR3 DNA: TGTGCCAGCAGCCGGGCGAGCGGGAGGGGTCCAGATACGCAGTATTTT

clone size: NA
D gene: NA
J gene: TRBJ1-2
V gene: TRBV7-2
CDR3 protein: CASSLAGQGYGYTF
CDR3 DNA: TGTGCCAGCAGCTTAGCGGGGCAGGGGTATGGCTACACCTTC

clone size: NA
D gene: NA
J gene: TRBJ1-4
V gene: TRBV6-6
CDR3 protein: CASSYKGLGHEKLFF
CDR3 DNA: TGTGCCAGCAGTTACAAGGGACTAGGACATGAAAAACTGTTTTTT

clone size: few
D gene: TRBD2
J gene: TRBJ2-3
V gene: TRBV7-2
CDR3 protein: CASSLLFSGGSSTDTQYF
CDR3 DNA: TGTGCCAGCAGCTTATTGTTCAGCGGGGGGTCAAGCACAGATACGCAGTATTTT

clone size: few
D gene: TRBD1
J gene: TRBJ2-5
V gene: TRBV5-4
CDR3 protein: CASSLTGGRETQYF
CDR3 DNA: TGTGCCAGCAGCTTGACAGGGGGCCGGGAGACCCAGTACTTC

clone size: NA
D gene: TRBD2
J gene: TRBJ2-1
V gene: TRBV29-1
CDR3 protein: CSVGSSGGARSYNEQFF
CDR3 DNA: TGCAGCGTTGGTTCTAGCGGGGGGGCTAGGTCCTACAATGAGCAGTTCTTC

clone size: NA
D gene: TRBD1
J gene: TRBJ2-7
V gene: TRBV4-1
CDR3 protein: CASSPGTGTYEQYF
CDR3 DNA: TGCGCCAGCAGCCCCGGGACAGGAACCTACGAGCAGTACTTC

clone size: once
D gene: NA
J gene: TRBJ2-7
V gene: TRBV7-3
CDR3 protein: CASSLGHDGEQYF
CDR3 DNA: TGTGCCAGCAGCCTCGGACACGATGGAGAGCAGTACTTC

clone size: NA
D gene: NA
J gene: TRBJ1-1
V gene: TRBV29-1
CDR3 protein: CSAKQSNTEAFF
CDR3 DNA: TGCAGCGCAAAACAGTCGAACACTGAAGCTTTCTTT

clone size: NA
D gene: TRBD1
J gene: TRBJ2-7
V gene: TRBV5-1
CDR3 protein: CASSQQGASSYEQYF
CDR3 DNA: TGCGCCAGCAGCCAACAGGGGGCGAGCTCCTACGAGCAGTACTTC

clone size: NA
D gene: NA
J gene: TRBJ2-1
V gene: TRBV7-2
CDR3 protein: CASSPPRNEQFF
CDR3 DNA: TGTGCCAGCAGCCCTCCCCGGAATGAGCAGTTCTTC

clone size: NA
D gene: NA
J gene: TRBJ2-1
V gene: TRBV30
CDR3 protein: CALGIRSSYNEQFF
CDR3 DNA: TGTGCCTTGGGGATACGAAGCTCCTACAATGAGCAGTTCTTC

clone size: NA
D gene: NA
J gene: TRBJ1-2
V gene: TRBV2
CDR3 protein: CASRPRQGSGGYTF
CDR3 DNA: TGTGCCAGCAGGCCCCGGCAGGGATCCGGTGGCTACACCTTC

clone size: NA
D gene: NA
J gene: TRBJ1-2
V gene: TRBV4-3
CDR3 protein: CASSQEDTYGYTF
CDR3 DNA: TGCGCCAGCAGCCAAGAAGACACCTATGGCTACACCTTC

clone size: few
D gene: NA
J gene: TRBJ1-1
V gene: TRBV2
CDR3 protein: CASRIEQGSNTEAFF
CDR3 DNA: TGTGCCAGCAGGATCGAACAGGGCTCGAACACTGAAGCTTTCTTT

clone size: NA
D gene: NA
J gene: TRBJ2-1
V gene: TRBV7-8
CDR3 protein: CASSYDSLSYNEQFF
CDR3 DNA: TGTGCCAGCAGCTACGACAGCCTCTCCTACAATGAGCAGTTCTTC

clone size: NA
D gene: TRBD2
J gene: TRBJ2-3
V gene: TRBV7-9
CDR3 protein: CASSFLPAGGRTDTQYF
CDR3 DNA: TGTGCCAGCAGCTTTTTACCAGCGGGGGGGCGGACAGATACGCAGTATTTT

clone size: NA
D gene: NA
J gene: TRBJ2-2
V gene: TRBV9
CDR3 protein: CASSAPQGANTGELFF
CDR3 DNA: TGTGCCAGCAGCGCCCCGCAAGGGGCCAACACCGGGGAGCTGTTTTTT

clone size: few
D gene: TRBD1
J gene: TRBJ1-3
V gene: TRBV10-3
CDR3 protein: CAIRTGFFTGNTIYF
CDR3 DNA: TGTGCCATCAGGACAGGGTTTTTCACTGGAAACACCATATATTTT

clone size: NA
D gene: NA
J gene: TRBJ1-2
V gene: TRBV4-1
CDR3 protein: CASSQSYRDLSDGYTF
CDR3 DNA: TGCGCCAGCAGCCAGTCTTATAGGGACCTATCTGATGGCTACACCTTC

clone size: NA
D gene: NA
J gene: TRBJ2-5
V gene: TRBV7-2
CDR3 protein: CASSSSGRGEETQYF
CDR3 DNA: TGTGCCAGCAGCTCCTCCGGGAGAGGCGAAGAGACCCAGTACTTC

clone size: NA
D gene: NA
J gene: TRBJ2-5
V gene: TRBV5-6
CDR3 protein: CASSQRKGAETQYF
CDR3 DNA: TGTGCCAGCAGCCAGAGGAAAGGGGCAGAGACCCAGTACTTC

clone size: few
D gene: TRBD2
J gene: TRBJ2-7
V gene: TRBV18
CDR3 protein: CASSPRASGGAGQYF
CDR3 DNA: TGTGCCAGCTCACCACGCGCTAGCGGGGGGGCCGGGCAGTACTTC

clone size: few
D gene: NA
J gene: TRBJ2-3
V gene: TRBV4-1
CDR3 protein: CASSQERMDTQYF
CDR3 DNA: TGCGCCAGCAGCCAAGAAAGGATGGATACGCAGTATTTT

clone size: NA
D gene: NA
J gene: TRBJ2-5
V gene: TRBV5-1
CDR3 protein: CASSLGPGLLETQYF
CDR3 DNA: TGCGCCAGCAGCTTGGGTCCAGGGCTATTGGAGACCCAGTACTTC